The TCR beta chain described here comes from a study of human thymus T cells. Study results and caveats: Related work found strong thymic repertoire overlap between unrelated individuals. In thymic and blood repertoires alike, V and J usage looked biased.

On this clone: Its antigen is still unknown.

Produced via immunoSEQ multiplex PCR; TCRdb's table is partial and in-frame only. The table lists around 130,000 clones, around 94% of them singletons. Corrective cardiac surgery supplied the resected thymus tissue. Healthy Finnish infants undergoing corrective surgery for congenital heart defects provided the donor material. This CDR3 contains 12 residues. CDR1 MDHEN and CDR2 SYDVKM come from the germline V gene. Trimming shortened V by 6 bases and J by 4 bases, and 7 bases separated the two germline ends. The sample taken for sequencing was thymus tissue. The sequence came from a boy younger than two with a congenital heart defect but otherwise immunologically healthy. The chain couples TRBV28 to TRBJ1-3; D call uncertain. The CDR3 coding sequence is TGTGCCAGCAGAGGAGGGGGAAACACCATATATTTT. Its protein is CASRGGGNTIYF.